This T cell receptor beta chain was found in a study of CD8+CD57+ T cells in acquired aplastic anemia. In the study overall: When averaged, DNA from sorted CD4+ and CD8+ cells came to around 3 ug. Study-wide points: No significant difference in CD8+ Simpson's diversity was found between patients and controls. Patients and controls shared under 35 CD8+ CDR3 sequences, which appeared highly expressed in patients and within their immunodominant clones.

The use of genomic DNA as template underpinned the TCR beta VDJ and CDR3 profiling. From the reads, TCRdb called clonotypes with MiXCR, one entry per CDR3 protein. This repertoire shows 450,000 to 600,000 distinct CDR3 sequences, around 33% found once; its top ten account for 0.75% to 0.95%. Concerning this clonotype: Its specificity is not known.

Those patients picked for sequencing had displayed CD8+CD57+ cell expansion on flow cytometry. Every patient presented with severe acquired aplastic anemia. After removal of 5 bases from V and 5 bases from J, the junction contained 11 bases not matched to a gene. In germline, CDR1 is MRHNA, CDR2 SNTAGT. The CDR3 contains 15 residues. The sequencing sample was made of sorted CD4+, CD8+, or CD8+CD57+ T cells (not recorded which) from PBMCs. The genes are TRBV6-4 and TRBJ2-5; TRBD1 matches at 7 bases. This clonotype was obtained from a human donor with aplastic anemia. CDR3 DNA: TGTGCCAGCAGTACGGACAGGTGGATTGGCGAGACCCAGTACTTC. It specifies CASSTDRWIGETQYF.